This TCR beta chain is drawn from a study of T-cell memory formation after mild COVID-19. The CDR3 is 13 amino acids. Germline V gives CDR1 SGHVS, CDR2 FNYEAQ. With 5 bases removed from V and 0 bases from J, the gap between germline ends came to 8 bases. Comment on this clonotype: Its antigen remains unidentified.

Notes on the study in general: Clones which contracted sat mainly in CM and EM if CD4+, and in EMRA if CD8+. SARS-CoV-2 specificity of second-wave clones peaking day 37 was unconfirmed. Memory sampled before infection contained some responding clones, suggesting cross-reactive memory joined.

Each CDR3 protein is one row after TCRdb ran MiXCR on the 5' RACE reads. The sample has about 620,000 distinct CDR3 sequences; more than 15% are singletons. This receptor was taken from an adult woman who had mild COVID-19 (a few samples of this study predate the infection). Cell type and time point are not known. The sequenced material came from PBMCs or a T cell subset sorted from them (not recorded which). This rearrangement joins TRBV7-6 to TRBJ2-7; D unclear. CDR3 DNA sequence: TGTGCCAGCAGCGCACTCCCCTCCTACGAGCAGTACTTC. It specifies CASSALPSYEQYF.